The 29 T cell receptor beta chains below were found in one sample sequenced in a study of blood T cell repertoires in COVID-19. Method: immunoSEQ multiplex PCR; TCRdb's copy keeps in-frame clones and lacks some. This table holds 190,000 or so clones, around 90% found once. The sequencing sample was made of peripheral blood. Source of these receptors: a man aged 35 to 55 with active or convalescent COVID-19.

The chain has TRBV15 and TRBJ1-1, with D tentatively TRBD1 (5 bases). Germline loops: CDR1 LNHNV, CDR2 YYDKDF (reference sequence). There are 14 residues in the CDR3. Trimming took off 2 bases at V and 7 bases at J, with 14 bases between the two ends. CDR3 in amino acids: CATSRRQLQGEAFF. CDR3 in DNA: TGTGCCACCAGCAGACGCCAACTGCAGGGTGAAGCTTTCTTT.

The chain employs TRBV7-3 and TRBJ1-1; D might be TRBD1 (6 bases). Trimming left V 3 bases short and J 7 bases short, with 12 bases between. This CDR3 spans 13 amino acids. Germline V gene lookup returns CDR1 SGHTA and CDR2 FQGTGA. CDR3 nucleotide sequence: TGTGCCAGCAGCTTCATCTCGGACAGTGAAGCTTTCTTT. Its translation is CASSFISDSEAFF.

This chain connects TRBV29-1 to TRBJ2-1; a weak D match, TRBD2 (5 bases). The CDR3 loop spans 11 amino acids. V lost 2 bases and J lost 8, with 7 bases in between. Looked up from germline, CDR1 is SQVTM and CDR2 is ANQGSEA. Written as DNA, the CDR3 is TGCAGCGTTGAAATGGGAGATGAGCAGTTCTTC. It translates to CSVEMGDEQFF.

V is TRBV6-6 and J is TRBJ2-5, with 10 positions matching TRBD2. J was trimmed by 4 bases and V by 5 bases; bases with no gene match: 13. Per germline, CDR1 MNHNY and CDR2 SVGAGI (reference sequence). The length of the CDR3 is 17 residues. CDR3 nucleotide sequence: TGTGCCAGCAGTCGAGCCGATACTAGCGGGGTGGGAGAGACCCAGTACTTC. This codes for CASSRADTSGVGETQYF.

The chain employs TRBV23-1 and TRBJ2-1; 10 nucleotides match TRBD2. TRBV23-1 belongs to the ORF category, with a function that is uncertain. The V gene end was trimmed by 8 bases and the J gene end by 5 bases; junction bases not matched to a gene: 3. There are 13 residues in the CDR3. The DNA for the CDR3 is TGCGCCAGCGGACTAGCGGCAAACAATGAGCAGTTCTTC. Protein product: CASGLAANNEQFF.

This clone was observed a single time. The chain joins TRBV7-6 to TRBJ2-2; 7 bases line up with TRBD2. Trimming removed 0 bases from V and 0 bases from J; junction bases left unmatched: 4. Germline CDR1 SGHVS, CDR2 FNYEAQ. The CDR3 is made up of 17 amino acids. The CDR3 protein is CASSLAPSGANTGELFF. DNA for the CDR3: TGTGCCAGCAGCTTAGCTCCCAGCGGGGCGAACACCGGGGAGCTGTTTTTT.

V and J are TRBV9 and TRBJ2-5; TRBD2 aligns across 10 bases. Germline lookup yields CDR1 SGDLS and CDR2 YYNGEE. The CDR3 is 16 residues long. The ends lost 4 bases at V and 2 bases at J; junction bases unmatched: 8. CDR3 region: CASSTSGGARQETQYF. The CDR3 bases are TGTGCCAGCAGCACAAGCGGGGGGGCCCGGCAAGAGACCCAGTACTTC.

The rearrangement joins TRBV5-4 to TRBJ1-1; no clear D. CDR1 SGHNT and CDR2 YYREEE come from the germline V gene (reference sequence). Trimming pared 4 bases from V and 3 bases from J, leaving 7 bases between. This CDR3 is built from 12 residues. The CDR3 bases are TGTGCCAGCAGCAGCCGGGACACTGAAGCTTTCTTT. Protein: CASSSRDTEAFF.

In this sample, this clone turned up a few times. V usage is TRBV29-1 and J usage is TRBJ2-7; 9 bases are a match to TRBD1. The CDR3 spans 14 residues. Trimming removed 7 bases from V and 5 bases from J; junction bases left unmatched: 12. CDR1 is SQVTM, CDR2 ANQGSEA, per germline. The DNA for the CDR3 is TGCAGCGCAGGGGCCGGGACAGGGAAGAACGAGCAGTACTTC. Translating it yields CSAGAGTGKNEQYF.

This chain uses TRBV27 with TRBJ2-5; TRBD1 agrees at 7 bases. V lost 5 bases, J lost 5 bases, and 8 bases stayed unmatched. Germline V gene data show CDR1 as MNHEY and CDR2 as SMNVEV (reference sequence). The CDR3 is 14 amino acids. CDR3 loop: CASSQQGLWETQYF. For the CDR3, the DNA is TGTGCCAGCAGTCAACAGGGGTTGTGGGAGACCCAGTACTTC.

Worth noting for this clone: Sequence at one end of the junction differs from germline and may be a read error. The CDR3 loop is CASSEGSGDYGYTF. As DNA, the CDR3 is TGTGCCAGCAGCGAAGGGTCCGGGGACTATGGCTACACCTTC. This chain joins TRBV6-1 and TRBJ1-2, with no clear D. The length of the CDR3 is 14 residues. Germline V CDR1 and CDR2: MNHNS, SASEGT.

The chain uses TRBV7-8 and TRBJ2-7; the match to TRBD2 covers 7 bases. Unmatched junction bases numbered 6, after V lost 5 bases and J lost 2 bases. Germline V gene data show CDR1 as SGHVS and CDR2 as FQNEAQ. The CDR3 consists of 14 residues. CDR3 sequence reads: CASSPRLATYEQYF. CDR3 in DNA: TGTGCCAGCAGCCCCCGACTAGCCACCTACGAGCAGTACTTC.

The chain is built from TRBV15 and TRBJ2-7, with 11 bases matching TRBD1. The V and J ends lost 1 base and 3 bases, in that order; junction bases with no gene match: 8. CDR1 is LNHNV, CDR2 YYDKDF, per germline (reference sequence). CDR3 length: 17 amino acids. The CDR3 protein is CATSRGSPGQGGYEQYF. For the CDR3, the DNA is TGTGCCACCAGCAGAGGATCGCCGGGACAGGGGGGCTACGAGCAGTACTTC.

J is TRBJ1-1 and V is TRBV5-6; 7 bases map to TRBD1. Germline V gene sequence: CDR1 SGHDT, CDR2 YYEEEE. The CDR3 is 13 residues long. The ends lost 4 bases at V and 11 bases at J; junction bases unmatched: 11. CDR3 sequence: CASSANGQAAAFF. As DNA, the CDR3 is TGTGCCAGCAGCGCGAACGGACAGGCGGCTGCTTTCTTT.

V usage is TRBV11-3 and J usage is TRBJ1-2, with D possibly being TRBD1 (6 bases). Trimming took off 5 bases at V and 8 bases at J, with 12 bases between the two ends. This CDR3 is built from 12 residues. Germline lookup yields CDR1 SGHNT and CDR2 YENEEA. The CDR3 here is CASSLTGTGYTF. The DNA of the CDR3 is TGTGCCAGCAGCCTAACAGGGACCGGCTACACCTTC.

The chain couples TRBV30 to TRBJ2-1; 14 nucleotides match TRBD2. CDR3 length equals 15 residues. V shed 8 bases, J shed 6 bases, and the junction held 9 bases outside the gene matches. The germline V gene encodes CDR1 GTSNPN and CDR2 SVGIG (reference sequence). CDR3 in DNA: TGTGCCGCCTTGGCCGGGACTAGCGGGGGCAATGAGCAGTTCTTC. This gives the protein CAALAGTSGGNEQFF.

This chain joins TRBV12-5 and TRBJ2-2, with D perhaps matching TRBD2 (5 bases). V lost 0 bases and J lost 1, with 6 bases in between. In germline, CDR1 is LGHNT, CDR2 FRNRAP. The CDR3 consists of 15 residues. The CDR3 is CASGLVGRNTGELFF. CDR3 coding DNA: TGTGCTAGTGGTTTGGTAGGGAGGAACACCGGGGAGCTGTTTTTT.

The chain links TRBV7-3 to TRBJ2-1; D may be TRBD1 (5 bases). The germline V gene encodes CDR1 SGHTA and CDR2 FQGTGA. The ends were cut back, 1 base at V and 8 bases at J, with 12 bases in the middle. The CDR3 consists of 14 residues. CDR3 DNA: TGTGCCAGCAGCTTAAGACAGCTCGGAGATGAGCAGTTCTTC. Translated: CASSLRQLGDEQFF.

This clone was found a few times. The rearrangement uses TRBV10-3 and TRBJ1-2; D perhaps matches TRBD1 (6 bases). CDR3 length: 14 residues. Germline CDR1 and CDR2: ENHRY and SYGVKD. V shed 3 bases and J shed 6 bases, with 14 bases lying between them. Here the CDR3 DNA reads TGTGCCATCAGTGATGCAGGGGCGCGACATGGCTACACCTTC. This gives the protein CAISDAGARHGYTF.

This clone was observed a single time. Sequence at one end of the junction differs from germline and may be a read error. This chain connects TRBV7-7 to TRBJ2-3; 10 bases are a match to TRBD2. Germline V gene sequence: CDR1 SSHAT, CDR2 FNYEAQ (reference sequence). The CDR3 runs to 15 residues. This CDR3 reads CASSRTSGGTDTQYF. CDR3 nucleotides: TGTGCTAGCAGCAGGACTAGCGGTGGCACAGATACGCAGTATTTT.

J is TRBJ2-3 and V is TRBV11-2; 9 bases fit TRBD2. Germline CDR1 reads SGHAT; CDR2 reads FQNNGV. V dropped 6 bases and J dropped 8; count of bases not matched to a gene: 15. This CDR3 region has 16 residues. The CDR3 sequence is CASRPSTSGGRGTQYF. CDR3 DNA sequence: TGTGCCAGCAGACCTAGCACCAGCGGGGGGCGGGGTACGCAGTATTTT.

The rearrangement uses TRBV6-5 and TRBJ2-2; TRBD1 is a possible D gene (6 bases). V gave up 7 bases and J gave up 0 bases, with 9 bases separating them. Per germline, CDR1 MNHEY and CDR2 SVGAGI. This CDR3 contains 14 residues. The CDR3 DNA sequence: TGTGCCAGCAACAGGGTCGCGAACACCGGGGAGCTGTTTTTT. Protein: CASNRVANTGELFF.

This rearrangement joins TRBV7-3 to TRBJ1-2; D is unresolved. The V gene lost 2 bases and the J gene lost 7 bases, with 14 bases spanning the gap. The CDR3 totals 14 residues. Germline loops: CDR1 SGHTA, CDR2 FQGTGA. The CDR3 here is CASSLEAGLGGYTF. The CDR3 coding sequence is TGTGCCAGCAGCTTAGAGGCGGGATTAGGTGGCTACACCTTC. The whole variable domain, remainder taken from reference TRBV7-3 and TRBJ1-2, is GAGVSQTPSNKVTEKGKYVELRCDPISGHTALYWYRQSLGQGPEFLIYFQGTGAADDSGLPNDRFFAVRPEGSVSTLKIQRTERGDSAVYLCASSLEAGLGGYTFGSGTRLTVV.

This chain connects TRBV25-1 to TRBJ2-1; 9 nucleotides line up with TRBD2. Germline values: CDR1 MGHDK, CDR2 SYGVNS. This CDR3 region has 14 residues. V was clipped by 2 bases and J by 7 bases; unmatched bases: 3. In DNA, the CDR3 is TGTGCCAGCAGTGAAGCGGGGGGGCAGAATGAGCAGTTCTTC. Translated: CASSEAGGQNEQFF.

J is TRBJ1-3 and V is TRBV7-9; D remains unclear. This CDR3 spans 15 amino acids. Germline lookup yields CDR1 SEHNR and CDR2 FQNEAQ (reference sequence). V was trimmed by 2 bases and J by 0 bases, leaving 8 bases between them. In DNA, the CDR3 is TGTGCCAGCAGCTTATCGAGGGTCTCTGGAAACACCATATATTTT. Residues: CASSLSRVSGNTIYF.

The V gene is TRBV7-9, the J gene TRBJ1-1; tentative D call: TRBD1 (6 bases). Germline CDR1 is SEHNR and CDR2 is FQNEAQ (reference sequence). V was trimmed by 0 bases and J by 5 bases, leaving 13 bases between them. The CDR3 has 15 residues. CDR3 amino acids: CASSLAAGAGTEAFF. In DNA form, the CDR3 reads TGTGCCAGCAGCTTAGCAGCGGGGGCCGGAACTGAAGCTTTCTTT.

This clone occurred once. The CDR3, as DNA: TGTGCCAGCAGCTTAGGAGTTGGCAATGAGCAGTTCTTC. Translating it yields CASSLGVGNEQFF. The chain is built from TRBV7-3 and TRBJ2-1, with D uncertain. CDR1 is SGHTA, CDR2 FQGTGA, per germline. The CDR3 is 13 residues long. V shed 2 bases and J shed 6 bases, with 8 bases lying between them.

The chain links TRBV18 to TRBJ1-3, with TRBD1 matching over 8 bases. The germline V gene encodes CDR1 KGHSH and CDR2 LQKENI. V was pared by 4 bases and J by 3 bases, with 2 bases of the junction left unmatched. This CDR3 is built from 14 residues. CDR3 sequence reads: CASSLDRDGNTIYF. The CDR3 DNA sequence: TGTGCCAGCTCACTGGACAGGGATGGAAACACCATATATTTT.

This clone was recorded at least ten times. This chain joins TRBV30 and TRBJ1-5; D not resolved. V gave up 3 bases and J gave up 9 bases, with 15 bases separating them. Germline CDR1 is GTSNPN and CDR2 is SVGIG (reference sequence). The length of the CDR3 is 13 residues. CDR3 amino acids: CAWREAPEGPQHF. In nucleotides, the CDR3 is TGTGCCTGGAGAGAAGCTCCGGAGGGGCCCCAGCATTTT.